The entry below gives a single T cell receptor (beta chain) sequence along with its context. Its target is not known. This CDR3 is 16 amino acids long. Deletions cut 4 bases from V and 8 bases from J, with 18 bases between. The germline gives CDR1 MGHRA, CDR2 YSYEKL. TCRdb keeps only in-frame clones here, not all; method: immunoSEQ multiplex PCR. Of around 140,000 clones listed, about nine tenths are singletons. This record comes from a study of T cell responses to AZD1222 COVID-19 vaccine. Notes on the study in general: Donors were largely white British and mainly female; clonal diversity was possibly underestimated. Regions 160-218 and 743-854 dominated among vaccine-associated CD4 TCRs spanning spike.

The J gene is TRBJ1-6, the V gene TRBV4-1; no clear D. Sequenced here: peripheral blood, sampled on day 0 of AZD1222 vaccination. The TCR comes from an adult in good health. CDR3 DNA: TGCGCCAGCAGCCGACAATTCAAGGTGGCAGATTCACCCCTCCACTTT. It is translated as CASSRQFKVADSPLHF.